Below, 10 T cell receptor beta chains from the same sample are listed, as sequenced in a study of shared clonotypes between healthy human individuals (dated by TCRdb to 2018 to 2021). The method behind the library was the immunoSEQ multiplex PCR assay. What TCRdb holds here is the immuneACCESS table cut down to in-frame rearrangements. Part of the clones is not present; checked against another copy, under half of the missing clones reflect an unresolved V gene, and the others are unexplained. For this sample there are fewer than 1.6 million clones; 98% to 99% appear just once. The top ten clonotypes cover roughly 0.36% of the sample. Sample: naive CD4+ T cells sorted from blood. What this sample's cell subset or site label stands for: CD45RA+ positively selected. These receptors were collected from a man younger than 40 in good health.

The chain employs TRBV15 and TRBJ2-5, with a tentative D call TRBD2 (5 bases). Germline V gives CDR1 LNHNV, CDR2 YYDKDF (reference sequence). Trimming pared 4 bases from V and 5 bases from J, leaving 14 bases between. The CDR3 is 14 residues long. For the CDR3, the DNA is TGTGCCACCAGCAACGACGGAGGCTTCGAGACCCAGTACTTC. Translating it yields CATSNDGGFETQYF.

V and J are TRBV27 and TRBJ1-3, with D tentatively TRBD1 (6 bases). The CDR3 loop spans 15 amino acids. The germline V gene has CDR1 MNHEY and CDR2 SMNVEV (reference sequence). V was trimmed by 3 bases and J by 0 bases, leaving 9 bases between them. In DNA form, the CDR3 reads TGTGCCAGCAGTTTGACAGGCTCCTCTGGAAACACCATATATTTT. Its translation is CASSLTGSSGNTIYF.

The chain couples TRBV7-9 to TRBJ2-1; 9 nucleotides agree with TRBD2. The CDR3 is 16 amino acids. V lost 11 bases and J lost 5; bases outside the gene matches: 16. The germline V gene encodes CDR1 SEHNR and CDR2 FQNEAQ (reference sequence). The CDR3 bases are TGTGCCTGGAAACCTAGCGGGACTGAGGGTCACAATGAGCAGTTCTTC. Amino acid sequence: CAWKPSGTEGHNEQFF.

The genes are TRBV19 and TRBJ1-5; 9 bases are a match to TRBD1. Germline lookup yields CDR1 LNHDA and CDR2 SQIVND (reference sequence). The CDR3 runs to 19 residues. J gave up 4 bases and V 4 bases, and 17 bases lay outside the gene matches. The CDR3 region has the DNA TGTGCCAGTAGTAGTCGAATTTCCGGGACAGGGCCCCTAAATCAGCCCCAGCATTTT. This gives the protein CASSSRISGTGPLNQPQHF.

This chain uses TRBV10-3 with TRBJ2-3, with D perhaps assigned TRBD1 or TRBD2 (6 bases each). The V end lost 2 bases, the J end lost 5 bases, and 11 bases lay between the germline ends. Germline CDR1 and CDR2: ENHRY and SYGVKD. CDR3 length: 14 residues. CDR3 bases: TGTGCCATCAGTGAGAGAGGGGGGAGAGATACGCAGTATTTT. Translated: CAISERGGRDTQYF.

The chain employs TRBV6-1 and TRBJ2-6, with D hard to call. This CDR3 is 18 amino acids long. Germline V CDR1 and CDR2: MNHNS, SASEGT. Trimming pared 4 bases from V and 0 bases from J, leaving 16 bases between. The CDR3 is CASSARMLIASGANVLTF. CDR3 bases: TGTGCCAGCAGTGCTAGGATGCTCATCGCCTCTGGGGCCAACGTCCTGACTTTC.

This clone was picked up one time. The J gene is TRBJ2-3, the V gene TRBV5-1; 7 nucleotides match TRBD1. This CDR3 spans 14 amino acids. The junction had 2 bases not matched to a gene; V was cut back by 1 base and J by 3 bases. Germline assignment: CDR1 SGHRS and CDR2 YFSETQ. This chain's CDR3 is CASSLLRGTDTQYF. The CDR3 region has the DNA TGCGCCAGCAGCTTGCTCAGGGGGACAGATACGCAGTATTTT. The full variable domain, completed using reference TRBV5-1 and TRBJ2-3, is KAGVTQTPRYLIKTRGQQVTLSCSPISGHRSVSWYQQTPGQGLQFLFEYFSETQRNKGNFPGRFSGRQFSNSRSEMNVSTLELGDSALYLCASSLLRGTDTQYFGPGTRLTVL.

The rearrangement uses TRBV19 and TRBJ1-2; unclear D gene. The CDR3 contains 13 residues. The germline V and J ends were trimmed by 9 bases and 4 bases, with 15 bases remaining between them. Germline CDR1 reads LNHDA; CDR2 reads SQIVND (reference sequence). The CDR3 region is CASQDLQIYGYTF. The CDR3 bases are TGTGCCAGCCAGGACCTTCAAATCTATGGCTACACCTTC.

V usage is TRBV11-3 and J usage is TRBJ2-7, with 7 bases fitting TRBD1. The germline V gene has CDR1 SGHNT and CDR2 YENEEA. Unmatched junction bases numbered 7, after V lost 5 bases and J lost 3 bases. The CDR3 sequence is 14 residues long. The chain's CDR3 is CASSPDRFHYEQYF. CDR3 sequence (DNA): TGTGCCAGCAGCCCGGACAGGTTTCACTACGAGCAGTACTTC.

The chain couples TRBV6-1 to TRBJ2-2; 11 bases match TRBD2. The length of the CDR3 is 15 residues. CDR1 is MNHNS and CDR2 is SASEGT in the germline V gene. After removal of 4 bases from V and 6 bases from J, the junction contained 4 bases not matched to a gene. In nucleotides, the CDR3 is TGTGCCAGCAGTGTGGGACTAGCGGTCCCCGGGGAGCTGTTTTTT. Translated, it gives CASSVGLAVPGELFF.